A selection of T cell receptor beta chains follows, all from one sample in a study of Ad26.COV2.S vaccination and SARS-CoV-2 variants. Using immunoSEQ multiplex PCR, the repertoire was profiled, and TCRdb retains in-frame clones only, with some absent. The table records about 440,000 clones, approximately 88% of them present only once. Sequences were derived from peripheral blood, sampled in a trial of Ad26.COV2.S vaccine versus placebo. The receptors originated from a person between 18 and 65 years old who received the Ad26.COV2.S COVID-19 vaccine or a placebo. Both conserved end residues are part of each CDR3. A D gene is named only where the DNA matches it firmly. The size of a clone is reported for some rows only, either as once, few or many, or as a class for expanded clones.

- TRBJ1-5 TRBV12-3/TRBV12-4 few TGTGCCAGCAGTTTGGGTCAGCCCCAGCATTTT CASSLGQPQHF
- TRBJ2-5 TRBV11-2 - TGTGCCAGCAGCCGGCCCGGGATCCAAGAGACCCAGTACTTC CASSRPGIQETQYF
TRBD2 TRBJ2-3 TRBV15 - TGTGCCACCAGCAGAGATTACGGGGGGACAGGTGGACTAGCGGGGTATGTTCGGGATACGCAGTATTTT CATSRDYGGTGGLAGYVRDTQYF
- TRBJ1-3 TRBV30 - TGTGCCTGGAGCGCCAGCTCTGGAAACACCATATATTTT CAWSASSGNTIYF
- TRBJ1-1 TRBV6-5 - TGTGCCAGCAGTTCCCAGACGTTGAACACTGAAGCTTTCTTT CASSSQTLNTEAFF
TRBD2 TRBJ2-1 TRBV27 - TGTGCCAGCAGTTTTGCCATAGCGGGAGGTGAGCAGTTCTTC CASSFAIAGGEQFF
- TRBJ2-7 TRBV6-1 - TGTGCCAGCAGTGAAGCCCTGGTGGACGAGCAGTACTTC CASSEALVDEQYF
- TRBJ2-3 TRBV4-1 - TGCGCCAGCAGCCAAGATCTACGGCCAGGGGATAGTAAAGGAGGGGATACGCAGTATTTT CASSQDLRPGDSKGGDTQYF
- TRBJ2-7 TRBV6-5 - TGTGCCAGCAGTTACTGGGTCAGGGAGAGGAGCGAGCAGTACTTC CASSYWVRERSEQYF
- TRBJ2-7 TRBV18 - TGTGCCAGCTCACCAGCTGTGCTAGACTACGAGCAGTACTTC CASSPAVLDYEQYF
- TRBJ2-7 TRBV20-1 - TGCAGTGCCATTGGACCCTACGAGCAGTACTTC CSAIGPYEQYF
TRBD2 TRBJ2-2 TRBV19 - TGTGCCAGTAGTATCATAGCGGGAGGCAGTATCGGGGAGCTGTTTTTT CASSIIAGGSIGELFF
TRBD1 TRBJ1-6 TRBV2 few TGTGCCAGCCGGCCCGGCAGGGGGAATTCACCCCTCCACTTT CASRPGRGNSPLHF
- TRBJ1-3 TRBV21-1 once TGTGCCATCACACGGATTTGGACGGGGACTGGAAACACCATATATTTT CAITRIWTGTGNTIYF
TRBD2 TRBJ2-7 TRBV16 - TGTGCCAGCAGCCCCTCATCGCGGGAGTACGAGCAGTACTTC CASSPSSREYEQYF
- TRBJ2-7 TRBV12-3/TRBV12-4 once TGTGCCAGCACTCCCGTGCACGAGCAGTACTTC CASTPVHEQYF
- TRBJ1-5 TRBV19 - TGTGCCAGTAGTATCGGCAGGGCCGGCAATCAGCCCCAGCATTTT CASSIGRAGNQPQHF
- TRBJ2-4 TRBV19 - TGTGCCAGTAGTATTGGAGGGGGGAATACAAACATTCAGTACTTC CASSIGGGNTNIQYF
- TRBJ1-5 TRBV19 - TGTGCCAGTAGTGCGACGGGTCGGGAGCCCCAGCATTTT CASSATGREPQHF
TRBD2 TRBJ2-1 TRBV19 - TGTGCCAGTAGTAAAACACCGGGACTAGCGGGGTCCAATGAGCAGTTCTTC CASSKTPGLAGSNEQFF
- TRBJ1-1 TRBV6-2/TRBV6-3 - TGTGCCAGCAGTTACCTAAGGGGGAACACTGAAGCTTTCTTT CASSYLRGNTEAFF
- TRBJ1-3 TRBV7-9 - TGTGCCAGCAGCTTAAGCACCGGCCGACCCAGCACCATATATTTT CASSLSTGRPSTIYF
- TRBJ2-5 TRBV7-9 - TGTGCCAGCACCGCTGAGGAGACCCAGTACTTC CASTAEETQYF
TRBD1 TRBJ1-4 TRBV29-1 - TGCAGCGTTGAAGTGGGAGGGGGCGCACTGTTTTTT CSVEVGGGALFF
- TRBJ2-1 TRBV9 once TGTGCCAGCAGCGTAGCCCCCTATAGTGAGCAGTTCTTC CASSVAPYSEQFF
- TRBJ1-4 TRBV28 once TGTGCCAGCAGACGCCGGGGGATAAATTCAACTAATGAAAAACTGTTTTTT CASRRRGINSTNEKLFF